Included here is one T cell receptor beta chain sequence, with context. Its ends do not fully match the called genes, so a read error is possible. Per the germline V gene, CDR1 is SNHLY and CDR2 is FYNNEI. The CDR3 has 12 amino acids. The data were obtained in a study of blood T cell repertoires in COVID-19. For the study at large: Acute and convalescent COVID-19 specimens originated in the United States, Italy and Spain. Sample material is recorded as cDNA or gDNA derived from T cells, B-cell-depleted T cells, or PBMCs.

Authors' methods: The assay estimated nucleated cells by amplifying reference gene primers. Profiling relied on immunoSEQ multiplex PCR, and the TCRdb table lists in-frame clones only, not all of them. V and J calls and clone size are copied from that table; D and trimming were computed from the DNA. This sample has about 94,000 clones, with 87% found just once. The specimen sequenced was peripheral blood. This chain joins TRBV2 and TRBJ2-3; tentative D call: TRBD2 (6 bases). The sequence came from a woman over 75 with acute or convalescent COVID-19. The chain's CDR3 is CASTDLWGLADF. CDR3 nucleotide sequence: TGTGCCAGCACCGACCTATGGGGACTTGCGGATTTT.